This TCR beta chain was captured by sequencing in a study of T cell responses to AZD1222 COVID-19 vaccine (dated by TCRdb to 2020 to 2023). Regarding the research as a whole: A total of about 230 trial participants underwent TCR sequencing, of whom roughly 210 received two doses of AZD1222 and some 26 received two doses of the MenACWY control vaccine. Enrollment into the trials was organized by age into subgroups of 18-55, 56-69 and 70-plus years, and those subgroups contained about 150, 27 and 61 TCR-sequenced participants, respectively. The investigation overall reported the following: The whole spike protein was spanned by vaccine-associated CD4 TCRs, and dominant responses were seen in regions 160-218 and 743-854. In the small 56-69-year group, the increase in depth fell short of significance, most likely because of low power. Because no samples from the day 14 peak response were available, repertoires could be characterized only after the peak T cell response. Conclusions about previously exposed vaccinees are limited, since just a handful of AZD1222 recipients were seropositive for SARS-CoV-2 at baseline. After two AZD1222 doses, both the breadth and the depth of spike-specific TCRs were significantly higher than at day 0 and than in MenACWY recipients. Reportedly, almost half of the unique spike-specific TCRs recognized epitopes lying outside the regions that are mutated in the B.1.351 and B.1.1.7 variants. Most participants were white British and females outnumbered males, and the authors suggested that clonal diversity may have been underestimated.

In light of the paper, this sample's time point label describes: sample from adult after SARS-CoV-2 infection, after symptom onset. A couple of convalescent COVID-19 patients, sampled after symptom onset from adults with prior SARS-CoV-2 infection, were also TCR-sequenced for comparison. There are 13 amino acids in the CDR3, from cysteine to phenylalanine inclusive. Only the CDR3 portion is preserved as DNA: 39 bases, with reading frame beginning at the first base. Ends trimmed: V by 8 bases, J by 9 bases; bases unmatched to a gene: 11. Reading the germline V gene gives CDR1 MDHEN and CDR2 SYDVKM. The CDR3 regions of human TCRbeta chains were subjected to immunosequencing. The study's processing was this. Repertoire TCRs were checked for matches against a reference library of SARS-CoV-2-specific TCRs that had been generated using the MIRA antigen-specificity platform. Breadth was defined as the fraction of unique TCRs that were SARS-CoV-2-associated, and depth was defined as the fraction of total T cells that were SARS-CoV-2-associated. Each spike-specific TCR was assigned to its reactive spike region and to a CD4 or CD8 class using the MIRA data. Log10-transformed breadth and depth values were compared by one-way ANOVA with Sidak's multiple comparisons tests. The table was pulled from immuneACCESS by TCRdb, which kept in-frame rearrangements only. Such tables lose some clones; where checked, under half of the loss comes from unresolved V genes, and the rest has no known cause. Clonal size and the V and J genes are those of that table, whereas D and trimming came from the DNA. This sample comprises some 150,000 clones, approximately 90% of them detected only once. The ten most abundant clones make up approximately 7.2% of the sample.

As to this clone: Its antigen target is currently unknown. Per-base quality was not reported, and no clone a single base away is much larger than it.

Here the chain combines TRBV28 and TRBJ2-7; 9 middle bases align to TRBD1. The sequenced sample was peripheral blood, obtained after recovery from COVID-19. The sequence derives from an adult who had recovered from COVID-19. The CDR3 here reads CASGLAQGAAQYF. The sequence in DNA is TGTGCCAGCGGCCTTGCACAGGGGGCTGCGCAGTACTTC.